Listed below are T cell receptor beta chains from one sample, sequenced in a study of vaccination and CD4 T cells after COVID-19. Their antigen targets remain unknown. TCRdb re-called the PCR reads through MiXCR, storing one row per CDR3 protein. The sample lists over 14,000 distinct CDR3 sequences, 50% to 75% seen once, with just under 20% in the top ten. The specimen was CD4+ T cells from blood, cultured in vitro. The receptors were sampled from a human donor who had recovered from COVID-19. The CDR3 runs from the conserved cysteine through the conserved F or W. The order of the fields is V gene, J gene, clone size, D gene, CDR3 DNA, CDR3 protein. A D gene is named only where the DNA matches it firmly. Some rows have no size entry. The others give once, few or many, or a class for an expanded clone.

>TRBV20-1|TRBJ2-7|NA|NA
TGCAGTGCTAAGCTAGCCGGGGTAGACGAGCAGTACTTC
CSAKLAGVDEQYF
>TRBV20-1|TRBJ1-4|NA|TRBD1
TGCAGTGCTAGAGATGCCCAGACAGGGACTAATGAAAAACTGTTTTTT
CSARDAQTGTNEKLFF
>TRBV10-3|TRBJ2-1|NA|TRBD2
TGTGCCATCAGTAGCGGGATTGAGCAGTTCTTC
CAISSGIEQFF
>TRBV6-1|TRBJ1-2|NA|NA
TGTGCCAGCAGTGAAGGGGCTTACATCAACTATGGCTACACCTTC
CASSEGAYINYGYTF
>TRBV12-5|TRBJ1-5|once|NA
TGTGCTAGTGGTCTCCACCAGGGACTGAGCAATCAGCCCCAGCATTTT
CASGLHQGLSNQPQHF
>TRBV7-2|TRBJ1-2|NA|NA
TGTGCCAGCAGCTTAGACAGCGGGGGGGGAGGCTACACCTTC
CASSLDSGGGGYTF
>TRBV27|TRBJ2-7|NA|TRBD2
TGTGCCAGCAGGACTAGCGGGCGATCCTACGAGCAGTACTTC
CASRTSGRSYEQYF
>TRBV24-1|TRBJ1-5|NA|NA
TGTGCCACCAGTGATTGGACCGACGGACAGACCCCGTATAGCAATCAGCCCCAGCATTTT
CATSDWTDGQTPYSNQPQHF
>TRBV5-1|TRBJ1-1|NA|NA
TGCGCCAGCAGCTCTTGGGGCAGGGTCACTGAAGCTTTCTTT
CASSSWGRVTEAFF
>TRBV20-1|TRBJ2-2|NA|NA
TGCAGTGCTTGGGATTACAGAAACACCGGGGAGCTGTTTTTT
CSAWDYRNTGELFF
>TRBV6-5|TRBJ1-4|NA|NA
TGTGCCAGCAGTTACGGGGGGGAAAAACTGTTTTTT
CASSYGGEKLFF
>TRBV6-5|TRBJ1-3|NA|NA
TGTGCCAGCAGTTACTCGGGGGGCTCTGGAAACACCATATATTTT
CASSYSGGSGNTIYF
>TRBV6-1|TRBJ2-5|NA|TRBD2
TGTGCCAGCAGTCTTCTAGCGGGAGGCCACAAAGAGACCCAGTACTTC
CASSLLAGGHKETQYF
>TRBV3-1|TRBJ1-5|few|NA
TGTGCCAGCAGTGGCAGTCGCAATCAGCCCCAGCATTTT
CASSGSRNQPQHF
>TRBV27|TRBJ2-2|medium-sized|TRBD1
TGTGCCAGCAGTTCGGGACAGCCTACCGGGGAGCTGTTTTTT
CASSSGQPTGELFF
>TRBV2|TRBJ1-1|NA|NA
TGTGCCAGCAGACCAGCCCTTATGAACACTGAAGCTTTCTTT
CASRPALMNTEAFF
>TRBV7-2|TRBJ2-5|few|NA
TGTGCCAGCAGCTTCGAGGAATCCCACCAAGAGACCCAGTACTTC
CASSFEESHQETQYF
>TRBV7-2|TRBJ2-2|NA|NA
TGTGCCAGCAGCTTAGGGACTTTTACCGGGGAGCTGTTTTTT
CASSLGTFTGELFF
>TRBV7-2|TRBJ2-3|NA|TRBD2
TGTGCCAGCAGCTCCGCGGGAGTCCTAGGAGATACGCAGTATTTT
CASSSAGVLGDTQYF
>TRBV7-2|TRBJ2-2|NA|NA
TGTGCCAGCAGCTTAGTCTTAACCACCGGGGAGCTGTTTTTT
CASSLVLTTGELFF
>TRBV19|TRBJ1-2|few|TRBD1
TGTGCCAGTAGTATCGGACGGACAGGAAACTATGGCTACACCTTC
CASSIGRTGNYGYTF
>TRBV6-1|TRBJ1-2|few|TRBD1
TGTGCCAGCAGTGAAGGACAGGGCGTCTATGGCTACACCTTC
CASSEGQGVYGYTF
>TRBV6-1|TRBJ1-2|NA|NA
TGTGCCAGCAGAGGGGGAGGGAATAACTATGGCTACACCTTC
CASRGGGNNYGYTF
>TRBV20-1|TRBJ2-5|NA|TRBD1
TGCAGTGCGGCCGGGACAGGCGCGTCCCTCCAAGAGACCCAGTACTTC
CSAAGTGASLQETQYF
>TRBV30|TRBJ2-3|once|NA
TGTGCCTGGAGTGCAACAGGGCAGACGCAGTATTTT
CAWSATGQTQYF
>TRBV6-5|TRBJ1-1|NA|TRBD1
TGTGCCAGCAGTTTACCGGGACAGCAGAACACTGAAGCTTTCTTT
CASSLPGQQNTEAFF
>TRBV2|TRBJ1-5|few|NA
TGTGCCAGCGTCCCGGCGGGCAATCAGCCCCAGCATTTT
CASVPAGNQPQHF
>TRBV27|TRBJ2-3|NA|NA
TGTGCCAGCAGTTTATCAGTAGGGGGGGCAGATACGCAGTATTTT
CASSLSVGGADTQYF
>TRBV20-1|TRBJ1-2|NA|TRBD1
TGCAGTGCTAGGGGTGGACAGGGGTTATGGTATGGCTACACCTTC
CSARGGQGLWYGYTF
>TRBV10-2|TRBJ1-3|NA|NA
TGCGCCAGCAGTGAGTCCCCTACTGGAAACACCATATATTTT
CASSESPTGNTIYF
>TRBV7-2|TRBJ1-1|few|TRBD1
TGTGCCAGCGAGACAGGGGAGGCCACTGAAGCTTTCTTT
CASETGEATEAFF
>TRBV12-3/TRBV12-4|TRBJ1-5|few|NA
TGTGCCAGCACCCCCGGACCGGAGGTAAGACCCCAGCATTTT
CASTPGPEVRPQHF
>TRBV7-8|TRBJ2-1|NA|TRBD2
TGTGCCAGCAGCCCTAGCGGTGCCTCCTACAATGAGCAGTTCTTC
CASSPSGASYNEQFF
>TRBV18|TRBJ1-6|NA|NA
TGTGCCAGCTCAGGGGGAAATTCACCCCTCCACTTT
CASSGGNSPLHF
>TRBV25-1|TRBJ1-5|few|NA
TGTGCCAGCAGTGAACAGGTAGGGCAGCCCCAGCATTTT
CASSEQVGQPQHF
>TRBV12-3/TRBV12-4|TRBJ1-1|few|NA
TGTGCCAGCACTCTTAGGGTGCGCACTGAAGCTTTCTTT
CASTLRVRTEAFF
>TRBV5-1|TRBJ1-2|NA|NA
TGCGCCAGCAGCCTAGGACAGTCTAACTATGGCTACACCTTC
CASSLGQSNYGYTF
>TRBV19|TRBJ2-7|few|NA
TGTGCCAGTACCGCCTACGGGGTTCCCTACGAGCAGTACTTC
CASTAYGVPYEQYF
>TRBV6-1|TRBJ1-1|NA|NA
TGTGCCAGCAGGGAGAGGTCGGACACTGAAGCTTTCTTT
CASRERSDTEAFF
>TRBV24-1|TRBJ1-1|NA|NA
TGTGCCACCAGTGATCCCGCCGGTGAAGCTTTCTTT
CATSDPAGEAFF
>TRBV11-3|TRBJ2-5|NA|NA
TGTGCCAGCAGCTTGGGGGGCGGAGCGGGGGAGACCCAGTACTTC
CASSLGGGAGETQYF
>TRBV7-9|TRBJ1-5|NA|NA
TGTGCCAGCAGCTTAATGGCTTCTCCCCAGCATTTT
CASSLMASPQHF